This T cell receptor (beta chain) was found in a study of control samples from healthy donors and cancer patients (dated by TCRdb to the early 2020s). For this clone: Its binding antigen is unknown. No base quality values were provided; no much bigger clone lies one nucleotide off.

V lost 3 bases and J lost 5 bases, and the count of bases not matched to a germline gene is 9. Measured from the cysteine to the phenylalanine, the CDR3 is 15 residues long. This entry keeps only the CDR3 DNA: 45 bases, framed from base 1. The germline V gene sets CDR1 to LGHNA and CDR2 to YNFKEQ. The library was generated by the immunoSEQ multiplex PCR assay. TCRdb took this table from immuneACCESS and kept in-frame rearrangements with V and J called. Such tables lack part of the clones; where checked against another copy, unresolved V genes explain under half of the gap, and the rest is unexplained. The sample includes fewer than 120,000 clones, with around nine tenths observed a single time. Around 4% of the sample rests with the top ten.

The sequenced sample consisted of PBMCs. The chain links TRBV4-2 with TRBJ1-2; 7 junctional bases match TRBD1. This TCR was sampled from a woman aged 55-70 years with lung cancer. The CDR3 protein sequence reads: CASSQGSGGPYGYTF. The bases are TGTGCCAGCAGCCAGGGATCAGGGGGTCCTTATGGCTACACCTTC.